This TCR beta chain was documented in a study of OX40 agonist ivuxolimab in advanced cancers. Across the whole study: It was permissible to have had prior anti-PD-1, anti-PD-L1 or anti-CTLA-4 therapy, and about 40% had some.

General study points: Clones of CD4+ and CD8+ blood T cells grew by week 6 at doses of 0.1 to 3.0 mg/kg.

Here immunoSEQ multiplex PCR was the method, and the copy in TCRdb shows in-frame clones only, minus some. The sample consists of some 100,000 clones, less than 90% of them appearing once. Points on this clone: Its cognate antigen is unknown.

Trimming took 2 bases from V and 5 from J, leaving 16 bases between them. Germline lookup yields CDR1 SGHTA and CDR2 FQGTGA. This CDR3 spans 15 amino acids. This TCR came from an adult with an advanced solid tumor such as melanoma, head and neck, liver or kidney cancer. The chain employs TRBV7-3 and TRBJ2-7, with TRBD2 as a possible D gene (5 bases). The input for sequencing was CD4+ or CD8+ T cells sorted from blood, taken in a trial of the OX40 agonist ivuxolimab. The CDR3 loop is CASSLWSGSENEQYF. The CDR3 nucleotides are TGTGCCAGCAGCTTATGGTCGGGGAGCGAGAACGAGCAGTACTTC.